The 3 T cell receptor beta chains below were found in one sample sequenced in a study of T cells in Graves' hyperthyroidism and ophthalmopathy. Amplified TCR beta CDR3 regions came from RNA transcripts. Using the HTBI primer set, a first-round RT-PCR was run on the TCR CDR3. TCRdb processed the multiplex PCR reads anew with MiXCR; each CDR3 protein has one entry. The top ten clones hold roughly 3.5% of a sample with some 550,000 distinct CDR3 sequences, more than 15% of them seen once. The material sequenced was blood. These receptors were obtained from a woman aged 40-49 years with Graves' ophthalmopathy.

In this sample, this clonotype turned up many times. The rearrangement links TRBV2 to TRBJ1-2; 8 positions agree with TRBD1. The CDR3 extends over 14 amino acids. CDR1 and CDR2 (germline): SNHLY, FYNNEI. Trimming at V came to 2 bases and at J to 5 bases, leaving 4 bases not matched to a gene. The CDR3 protein is CASSESHRGYGYTF. The CDR3, as DNA: TGTGCCAGCAGTGAAAGTCACAGGGGGTATGGCTACACCTTC.

This clonotype was seen ten or more times. The J gene is TRBJ2-1, the V gene TRBV3-1; 7 nucleotides line up with TRBD1. Trimming took 6 bases from V and 0 from J; bases not matched to a gene: 8. Germline values: CDR1 LGHDT, CDR2 YNNKEL (reference sequence). The CDR3 covers 16 residues. The CDR3 protein is CASRDGQAGSYNEQFF. The CDR3, as DNA: TGTGCCAGCAGGGACGGACAGGCCGGCTCCTACAATGAGCAGTTCTTC.

This clonotype was observed a handful of times. The chain couples TRBV6-1 to TRBJ1-6; maybe TRBD1 (5 bases). Looked up from germline, CDR1 is MNHNS and CDR2 is SASEGT. V dropped 3 bases and J dropped 9 bases, with 15 bases sitting between them. The CDR3 is made up of 15 amino acids. In DNA form, the CDR3 reads TGTGCCAGCAGTGAGGGGGGGACCTTGGGTTCACCCCTCCACTTT. Translated, it gives CASSEGGTLGSPLHF.